The next 14 T cell receptor beta chains were all read from a single sample in a study of lymphopenia after photon versus proton radiotherapy. Sequencing used immunoSEQ multiplex PCR; TCRdb keeps in-frame clones, though not all of them. The data hold 25,000 to 30,000 clones, with around 80% observed a single time. Sequencing used peripheral blood, obtained from a patient treated with photon-based radiotherapy. These receptor sequences come from a man aged 45-60 years with gastric cancer.

This chain uses TRBV6-6 with TRBJ1-3; D gene unclear. V was clipped by 6 bases and J by 1 base, with 10 bases between them. CDR3 length: 14 residues. Per germline, CDR1 MNHNY and CDR2 SVGAGI (reference sequence). CDR3 loop: CASRPGGSGNTIYF. CDR3 coding DNA: TGTGCCAGCAGGCCCGGAGGATCTGGAAACACCATATATTTT.

The chain links TRBV2 to TRBJ2-1; no clear D gene. This CDR3 spans 15 amino acids. Germline-derived CDR1 and CDR2 are SNHLY and FYNNEI. Trimming took off 5 bases at V and 0 bases at J, with 11 bases between the two ends. In DNA, the CDR3 is TGTGCCAGCAGTCTGGACCAGAGCTCCTACAATGAGCAGTTCTTC. As protein: CASSLDQSSYNEQFF.

V usage is TRBV9 and J usage is TRBJ2-7; D is possibly TRBD1 or TRBD2 (5 bases each). V lost 0 bases, J lost 4 bases, and 14 bases lay in between. The CDR3 runs 15 residues. Per germline, CDR1 SGDLS and CDR2 YYNGEE. The CDR3 spells CASSVAGGQIYEQYF. CDR3 DNA sequence: TGTGCCAGCAGCGTAGCTGGAGGACAAATATACGAGCAGTACTTC.

A few counts support this clone. The gene calls are TRBV18 and TRBJ2-3, with D unresolved. CDR1 and CDR2 (germline): KGHSH, LQKENI. The ends were cut back, 3 bases at V and 5 bases at J, with 9 bases in the middle. The CDR3 sequence is 13 residues long. The CDR3 DNA follows: TGTGCCAGCTCACCCCGGCAGGTAGATACGCAGTATTTT. The encoded protein is CASSPRQVDTQYF.

The genes are TRBV25-1 and TRBJ2-7; 8 positions agree with TRBD2. Germline CDR1 MGHDK, CDR2 SYGVNS. With 2 bases clipped from V and 2 bases from J, the junction kept 5 bases outside the gene matches. The CDR3 is 15 amino acids. CDR3 region: CASSEPRRGAYEQYF. The DNA for the CDR3 is TGTGCCAGCAGTGAACCCCGGCGGGGGGCCTACGAGCAGTACTTC.

The gene calls are TRBV4-3 and TRBJ1-4, with D maybe TRBD1 (5 bases). The CDR3 has 18 residues. The V end lost 0 bases, the J end lost 2 bases, and 16 bases lay between the germline ends. The V gene's germline CDR1 is LGHNA and CDR2 YSLEER. The CDR3 reads CASSQEWSSGLTNEKLFF. CDR3 nucleotide sequence: TGCGCCAGCAGCCAAGAATGGAGTTCGGGGCTCACTAATGAAAAACTGTTTTTT.

The CDR3 DNA reads as TGTGCCAGCAGCGTAGCGACTCTACAGCAGTTCTTC. Translation: CASSVATLQQFF. This sequence joins TRBV11-2 and TRBJ2-1; D possibly corresponds to TRBD2 (5 bases). V was cut by 5 bases and J by 11 bases, with 13 bases left in between. Germline V gene data show CDR1 as SGHAT and CDR2 as FQNNGV. CDR3 length: 12 amino acids.

This chain joins TRBV5-8 and TRBJ2-1; unclear D gene. Germline loops: CDR1 SGHTS, CDR2 YDEGEE. The CDR3 covers 13 residues. V was shortened by 0 bases and J by 9 bases, with 10 bases between the two germline ends. The CDR3 DNA reads as TGTGCCAGCAGCTTGGAACCTATTAGTGAGCAGTTCTTC. It specifies CASSLEPISEQFF.

The rearrangement links TRBV7-8 to TRBJ1-1; D uncertain. The CDR3 loop spans 13 amino acids. V lost 2 bases and J lost 1, with 5 bases in between. Germline CDR1 is SGHVS and CDR2 is FQNEAQ. The CDR3 loop is CASSLNGNTEAFF. The CDR3 DNA sequence: TGTGCCAGCAGCTTAAACGGGAACACTGAAGCTTTCTTT.

The chain couples TRBV14 to TRBJ1-1; no firm D call. Trimming took 3 bases from V and 8 from J, leaving 10 bases between them. CDR3 length equals 12 residues. From germline, CDR1 is SGHDN and CDR2 FVKESK. The CDR3 DNA reads as TGTGCCAGCAGCCAGTCTCGAACGGAAGCTTTCTTT. Residues: CASSQSRTEAFF. The full variable domain, completed using reference TRBV14 and TRBJ1-1, is EAGVTQFPSHSVIEKGQTVTLRCDPISGHDNLYWYRRVMGKEIKFLLHFVKESKQDESGMPNNRFLAERTGGTYSTLKVQPAELEDSGVYFCASSQSRTEAFFGQGTRLTVV.

This rearrangement joins TRBV19 to TRBJ1-2; 8 nucleotides agree with TRBD1. The CDR3 contains 15 residues. Trimming cost V 4 bases and J 7 bases; bases outside gene matches: 11. Looked up from germline, CDR1 is LNHDA and CDR2 is SQIVND (reference sequence). CDR3 coding DNA: TGTGCCAGTAGTACCAACGGACAGGGAAAGGGTGGCTACACCTTC. Translated: CASSTNGQGKGGYTF.

This clone was detected a few times. This sequence joins TRBV19 and TRBJ1-4; no clear D. The CDR3 consists of 12 residues. V shed 5 bases and J shed 8 bases, with 9 bases lying between them. Germline V gene lookup returns CDR1 LNHDA and CDR2 SQIVND (reference sequence). CDR3 sequence: CASSAPSEKLFF. CDR3 nucleotides: TGTGCCAGTAGTGCGCCGTCAGAAAAACTGTTTTTT.

CDR3 protein: CASSRTGTAQITQYF. For the CDR3, the DNA is TGTGCCAGCAGCAGAACCGGGACAGCACAGATAACGCAGTATTTT. The chain combines TRBV9 with TRBJ2-3; 7 bases fit TRBD1. This CDR3 is built from 15 residues. The V segment lost 4 bases and the J segment 9 bases; nucleotides outside the gene matches: 14. Germline loops: CDR1 SGDLS, CDR2 YYNGEE.

This CDR3 is CASSALAGGSKETQYF. The CDR3 DNA reads as TGCGCCAGCAGCGCACTAGCGGGGGGCTCGAAAGAGACCCAGTACTTC. The V and J genes are TRBV5-1 and TRBJ2-5; TRBD2 agrees at 12 bases. The CDR3 runs to 16 residues. Germline lookup yields CDR1 SGHRS and CDR2 YFSETQ. V shed 4 bases, J shed 3 bases, and the junction held 7 bases outside the gene matches.